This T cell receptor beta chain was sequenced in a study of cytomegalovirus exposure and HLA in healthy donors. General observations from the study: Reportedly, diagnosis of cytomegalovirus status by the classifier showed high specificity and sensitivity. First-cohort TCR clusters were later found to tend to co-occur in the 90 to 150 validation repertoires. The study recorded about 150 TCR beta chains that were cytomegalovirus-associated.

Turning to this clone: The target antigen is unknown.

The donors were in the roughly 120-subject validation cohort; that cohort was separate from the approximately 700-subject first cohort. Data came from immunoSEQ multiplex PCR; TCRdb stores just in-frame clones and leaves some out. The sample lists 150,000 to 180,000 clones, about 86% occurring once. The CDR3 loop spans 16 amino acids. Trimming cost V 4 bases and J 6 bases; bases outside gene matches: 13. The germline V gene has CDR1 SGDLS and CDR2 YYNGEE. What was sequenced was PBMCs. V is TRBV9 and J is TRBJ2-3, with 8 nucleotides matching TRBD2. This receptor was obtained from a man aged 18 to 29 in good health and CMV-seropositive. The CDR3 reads CASSPGNSGIRDTQYF. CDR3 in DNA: TGTGCCAGCAGCCCCGGGAATAGCGGGATACGCGATACGCAGTATTTT.